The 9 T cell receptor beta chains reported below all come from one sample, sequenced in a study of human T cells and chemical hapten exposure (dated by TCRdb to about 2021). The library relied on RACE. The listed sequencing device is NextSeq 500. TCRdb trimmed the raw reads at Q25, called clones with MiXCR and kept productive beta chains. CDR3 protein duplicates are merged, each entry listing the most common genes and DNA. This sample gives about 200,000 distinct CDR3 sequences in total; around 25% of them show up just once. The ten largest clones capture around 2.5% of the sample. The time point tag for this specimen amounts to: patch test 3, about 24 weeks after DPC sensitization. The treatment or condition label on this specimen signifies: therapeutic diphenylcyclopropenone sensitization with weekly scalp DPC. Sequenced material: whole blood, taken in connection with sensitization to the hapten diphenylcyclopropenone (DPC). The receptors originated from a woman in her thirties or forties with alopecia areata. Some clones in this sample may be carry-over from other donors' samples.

The CDR3 DNA sequence: TGTGCCAGCAGCTTGGAGGTGGGGGAGCTGTTTTTT. Its protein is CASSLEVGELFF. This chain connects TRBV7-9 to TRBJ2-2; D may be TRBD2 (5 bases). CDR1 and CDR2 (germline): SEHNR, FQNEAQ (reference sequence). CDR3 length: 12 amino acids. With 3 bases removed from V and 8 bases from J, the gap between germline ends came to 7 bases.

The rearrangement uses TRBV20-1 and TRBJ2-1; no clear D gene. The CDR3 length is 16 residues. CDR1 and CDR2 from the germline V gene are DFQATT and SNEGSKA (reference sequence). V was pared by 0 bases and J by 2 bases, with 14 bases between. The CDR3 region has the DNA TGCAGTGCTAGAGATCCCGGCCCCGCCACCTACAATGAGCAGTTCTTC. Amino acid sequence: CSARDPGPATYNEQFF.

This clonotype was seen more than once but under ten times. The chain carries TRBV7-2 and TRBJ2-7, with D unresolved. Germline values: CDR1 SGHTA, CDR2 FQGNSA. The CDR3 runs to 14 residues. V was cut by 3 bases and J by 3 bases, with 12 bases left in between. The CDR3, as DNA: TGTGCCAGCAGCTTGCCAGTACAGAGCTACGAGCAGTACTTC. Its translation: CASSLPVQSYEQYF.

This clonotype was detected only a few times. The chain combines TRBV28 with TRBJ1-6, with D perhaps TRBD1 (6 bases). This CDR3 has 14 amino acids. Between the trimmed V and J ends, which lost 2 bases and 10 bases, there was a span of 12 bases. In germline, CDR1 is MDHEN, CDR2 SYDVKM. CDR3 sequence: CASSLGGVGSPLHF. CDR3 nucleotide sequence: TGTGCCAGCAGTTTAGGGGGCGTCGGCTCACCCCTCCACTTT.

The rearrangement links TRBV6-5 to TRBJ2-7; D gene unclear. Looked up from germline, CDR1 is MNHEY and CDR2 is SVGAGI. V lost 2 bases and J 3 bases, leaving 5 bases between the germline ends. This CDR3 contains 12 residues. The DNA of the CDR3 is TGTGCCAGCAGTTACAACTTCTACGAGCAGTACTTC. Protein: CASSYNFYEQYF.

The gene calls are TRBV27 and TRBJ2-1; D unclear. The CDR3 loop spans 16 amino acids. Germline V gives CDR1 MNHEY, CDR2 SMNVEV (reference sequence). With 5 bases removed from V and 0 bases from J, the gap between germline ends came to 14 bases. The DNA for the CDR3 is TGTGCCAGCAGTGCCAGCCAGACTCTCTCCTACAATGAGCAGTTCTTC. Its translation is CASSASQTLSYNEQFF.

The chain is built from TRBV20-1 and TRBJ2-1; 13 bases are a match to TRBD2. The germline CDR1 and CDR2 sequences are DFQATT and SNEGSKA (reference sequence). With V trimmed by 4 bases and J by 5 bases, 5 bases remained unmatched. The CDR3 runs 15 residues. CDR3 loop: CSATRTSGSNNEQFF. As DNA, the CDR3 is TGCAGTGCTACTCGGACTAGCGGGAGTAACAATGAGCAGTTCTTC.

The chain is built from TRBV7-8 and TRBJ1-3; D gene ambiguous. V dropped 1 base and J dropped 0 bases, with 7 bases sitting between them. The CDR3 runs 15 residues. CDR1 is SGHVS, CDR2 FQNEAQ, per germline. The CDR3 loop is CASSLERTSGNTIYF. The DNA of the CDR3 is TGTGCCAGCAGCTTAGAACGGACCTCTGGAAACACCATATATTTT.

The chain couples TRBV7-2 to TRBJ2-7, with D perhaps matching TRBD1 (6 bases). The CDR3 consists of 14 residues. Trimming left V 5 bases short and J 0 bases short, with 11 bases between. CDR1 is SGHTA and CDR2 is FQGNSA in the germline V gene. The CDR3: CASSRQESSYEQYF. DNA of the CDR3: TGTGCCAGCAGCAGACAGGAGAGCTCCTACGAGCAGTACTTC.